Shown below are 20 T cell receptor beta chains from a single sample sequenced in a study of T cells in Graves' hyperthyroidism and ophthalmopathy. Researchers amplified the TCR beta CDR3 regions from RNA transcripts. The HTBI primer set was used in a first-round RT-PCR of the TCR CDR3. TCRdb re-analysed the multiplex PCR reads in MiXCR, keeping a single row per CDR3 protein. Of hundreds of thousands of distinct CDR3 sequences listed, around 15% are singletons. Sequencing was carried out using blood. The receptor set was obtained from a woman in her 40s with Graves' hyperthyroidism.

In regard to this clonotype: A read error may explain this, as a much larger clone is one base away. The gene calls are TRBV2 and TRBJ1-5; the D is unclear. Trimming removed 8 bases at V and 7 bases at J, with 24 bases between. This CDR3 has 16 residues. Germline V CDR1 and CDR2: SNHLY, FYNNEI. CDR3 in amino acids: CASGLGPATLGQPQHF. The CDR3 DNA sequence: TGTGCCAGCGGATTAGGGCCGGCTACTCTTGGGCAGCCCCAGCATTTT.

This clonotype was detected only a few times. The chain joins TRBV5-1 to TRBJ2-2; D perhaps matches TRBD2 (5 bases). This CDR3 spans 14 amino acids. Germline CDR1 reads SGHRS; CDR2 reads YFSETQ. V lost 1 base to trimming and J lost 7 bases, with 11 bases between them. The CDR3 sequence is CASSLPLSGGELFF. CDR3 nucleotides: TGCGCCAGCAGCTTGCCCTTGAGCGGCGGGGAGCTGTTTTTT.

This clonotype was seen at least ten times. The CDR3 region is CASSPQGSSYEQYF. CDR3 nucleotides: TGCGCCAGCAGCCCCCAGGGGTCCTCCTACGAGCAGTACTTC. The V call is TRBV5-1, the J call TRBJ2-7; perhaps TRBD1 as D (6 bases). The CDR3 is 14 amino acids. Germline CDR1 reads SGHRS; CDR2 reads YFSETQ. Trimming pared 4 bases from V and 0 bases from J, leaving 11 bases between.

This clonotype was found many times. This chain uses TRBV28 with TRBJ2-7; the D call may be TRBD1 or TRBD2 (5 bases each). This CDR3 comprises 19 residues. Germline V gene lookup returns CDR1 MDHEN and CDR2 SYDVKM. Deletions cut 2 bases from V and 2 bases from J, with 25 bases between. CDR3 sequence reads: CASSLVMGPSNLITYEQYF. DNA for the CDR3: TGTGCCAGCAGTTTAGTTATGGGACCTAGTAACCTTATAACCTACGAGCAGTACTTC. Combining the CDR3 with reference TRBV28 and TRBJ2-7 gives the whole variable domain DVKVTQSSRYLVKRTGEKVFLECVQDMDHENMFWYRQDPGLGLRLIYFSYDVKMKEKGDIPEGYSVSREKKERFSLILESASTNQTSMYLCASSLVMGPSNLITYEQYFGPGTRLTVT.

The chain joins TRBV9 to TRBJ2-3; 7 nucleotides align to TRBD1. The CDR3 has 15 residues. CDR1 is SGDLS, CDR2 YYNGEE, per germline. After removal of 4 bases from V and 1 base from J, the junction contained 6 bases not matched to a gene. The CDR3 bases are TGTGCCAGCAGCCCGACAGGGCATGGCACAGATACGCAGTATTTT. It yields the protein CASSPTGHGTDTQYF.

The sample holds a few counts of this clonotype. V gene TRBV20-1 combines with J gene TRBJ1-1; the D is unclear. The V and J ends lost 1 base and 2 bases respectively, with 23 bases between them. The CDR3 runs to 18 residues. CDR1 and CDR2 (germline): DFQATT, SNEGSKA (reference sequence). CDR3 DNA sequence: TGCAGTGCTAGAGCACCGGGGAGATTATCCCTCTTCAACACTGAAGCTTTCTTT. Translated, it gives CSARAPGRLSLFNTEAFF.

This clonotype was picked up many times. V is TRBV30 and J is TRBJ1-3; D not resolved. CDR3 length equals 16 residues. From germline, CDR1 is GTSNPN and CDR2 SVGIG (reference sequence). V lost 1 base to trimming and J lost 2 bases, with 15 bases between them. CDR3 coding DNA: TGTGCCTGGAGTGCAAGGGCCTTATTTCCTGGAAACACCATATATTTT. This encodes CAWSARALFPGNTIYF.

Ten or more counts support this clonotype. The chain links TRBV7-2 to TRBJ1-1, with a possible D match to TRBD1 (6 bases). The CDR3 is 15 amino acids. From germline, CDR1 is SGHTA and CDR2 FQGNSA. Deletions cut 8 bases from V and 4 bases from J, with 20 bases between. This CDR3 is CASQGGGWYRTEAFF. CDR3 in DNA: TGTGCCAGCCAAGGGGGAGGGTGGTATCGCACTGAAGCTTTCTTT. The full variable domain, rest sourced from reference TRBV7-2 and TRBJ1-1, is GAGVSQSPSNKVTEKGKDVELRCDPISGHTALYWYRQSLGQGLEFLIYFQGNSAPDKSGLPSDRFSAERTGGSVSTLTIQRTQQEDSAVYLCASQGGGWYRTEAFFGQGTRLTVV.

The rearrangement joins TRBV7-8 to TRBJ1-5; D unresolved. This CDR3 region has 15 residues. V lost 1 base to trimming and J lost 6 bases, with 13 bases between them. Germline CDR1 SGHVS, CDR2 FQNEAQ. CDR3 sequence (DNA): TGTGCCAGCAGCTTAGGGGTTTTCCGTGGTCAGCCCCAGCATTTT. Its translation is CASSLGVFRGQPQHF.

As concerns this clonotype: A much larger clone lies one base from this, so it may be a read error. V is TRBV18 and J is TRBJ2-7; D is unresolved. Between the trimmed V and J ends, which lost 1 base and 5 bases, there was a span of 6 bases. This CDR3 has 12 residues. CDR1 and CDR2 (germline): KGHSH, LQKENI. This CDR3 is CASSPRGNEQYF. CDR3 nucleotides: TGTGCCAGCTCACCACGGGGAAACGAGCAGTACTTC.

In this sample, this clonotype turned up many times. This chain uses TRBV20-1 with TRBJ2-3; D might be TRBD1 or TRBD2, each matching 5 bases. The CDR3 sequence is 16 residues long. V lost 2 bases, J lost 0 bases, and 15 bases lay in between. Germline CDR1 reads DFQATT; CDR2 reads SNEGSKA (reference sequence). The CDR3 DNA follows: TGCAGTGCTAGACGGGGCCCCCCCTTTAGCACAGATACGCAGTATTTT. This translates into CSARRGPPFSTDTQYF.

Only a few counts were recorded for this clonotype. The chain carries TRBV3-1 and TRBJ2-1; the match to TRBD2 covers 8 bases. The V segment lost 5 bases and the J segment 3 bases; nucleotides outside the gene matches: 3. The CDR3 extends over 14 amino acids. Germline loops: CDR1 LGHDT, CDR2 YNNKEL (reference sequence). The CDR3: CASSAREGYNEQFF. The CDR3 region has the DNA TGTGCCAGCAGCGCCCGGGAGGGCTACAATGAGCAGTTCTTC.

This clonotype occurred many times. The rearrangement uses TRBV2 and TRBJ1-4, with unresolved D. The CDR3 consists of 14 residues. V lost 3 bases, J lost 3 bases, and 8 bases lay in between. CDR1 and CDR2 (germline): SNHLY, FYNNEI. For the CDR3, the DNA is TGTGCCAGCAGTGATGTGGGCTCTAATGAAAAACTGTTTTTT. Its translation is CASSDVGSNEKLFF.

This clonotype was counted many times. CDR3 nucleotides: TGTGCCAGCAGCTTAGTGGGCAGGGGGGGGAATGAGCAGTTCTTC. It specifies CASSLVGRGGNEQFF. The genes are TRBV7-9 and TRBJ2-1; D may correspond to TRBD1 or TRBD2 (7 bases each). This CDR3 is 15 amino acids long. Looked up from germline, CDR1 is SEHNR and CDR2 is FQNEAQ (reference sequence). V lost 1 base and J lost 7, with 14 bases in between.

The chain couples TRBV10-3 to TRBJ2-2; D is possibly TRBD2 (6 bases). The V end lost 5 bases, the J end lost 2 bases, and 15 bases lay between the germline ends. The CDR3 runs to 16 residues. CDR1 ENHRY and CDR2 SYGVKD come from the germline V gene. The CDR3 DNA follows: TGTGCCATCAGTTACGGTACTAGCCCCAACACCGGGGAGCTGTTTTTT. Its translation: CAISYGTSPNTGELFF.

This clonotype was observed at least ten times. A junction boundary mismatches the germline segment, possibly from a read error. The chain combines TRBV9 with TRBJ2-1; 10 nucleotides match TRBD2. Per the germline V gene, CDR1 is SGDLS and CDR2 is YYNGEE. CDR3 length: 15 amino acids. In nucleotides, the CDR3 is TGTGCCAGCAGCGGCAGCGGGAGGGCCTATAATGAGCAGTTCTTC. Amino acid sequence: CASSGSGRAYNEQFF.

At least ten counts were recorded for this clonotype. V and J are TRBV2 and TRBJ1-5, with 10 bases aligning to TRBD1. The CDR3 sequence is 16 residues long. Germline CDR1 SNHLY, CDR2 FYNNEI. J lost 6 bases, V lost 3 bases, and 8 bases had no gene match. The DNA of the CDR3 is TGTGCCAGCAGTGATTTGGACAGGGGGGGTAGTCAGCCCCAGCATTTT. It translates to CASSDLDRGGSQPQHF.

This clonotype was observed many times. The J gene is TRBJ2-3, the V gene TRBV9; D is possibly TRBD2 (6 bases). CDR1 and CDR2 from the germline V gene are SGDLS and YYNGEE. The V and J ends lost 2 bases and 3 bases respectively, with 16 bases between them. The CDR3 is 16 amino acids. The CDR3 reads CASSVPVEGGTDTQYF. The CDR3 DNA follows: TGTGCCAGCAGCGTCCCGGTGGAGGGTGGGACAGATACGCAGTATTTT.

The sample holds a few counts of this clonotype. This chain joins TRBV9 and TRBJ2-7; D is perhaps TRBD2 (7 bases). The CDR3 is made up of 15 amino acids. Germline assignment: CDR1 SGDLS and CDR2 YYNGEE. Deletions cut 0 bases from V and 0 bases from J, with 10 bases between. CDR3 coding DNA: TGTGCCAGCAGCGTAGCCGGGGGGCTCTCCTACGAGCAGTACTTC. Translation gives CASSVAGGLSYEQYF. Drawing the rest from reference TRBV9 and TRBJ2-7, the complete variable domain is DSGVTQTPKHLITATGQRVTLRCSPRSGDLSVYWYQQSLDQGLQFLIQYYNGEERAKGNILERFSAQQFPDLHSELNLSSLELGDSALYFCASSVAGGLSYEQYFGPGTRLTVT.

V and J are TRBV7-6 and TRBJ1-5, with a tentative D call TRBD1 (5 bases). Germline-derived CDR1 and CDR2 are SGHVS and FNYEAQ. V was trimmed by 1 base and J by 4 bases, leaving 11 bases between them. The CDR3 runs 15 residues. Here the CDR3 reads CASSLGGPQNQPQHF. The CDR3 nucleotides are TGTGCCAGCAGCTTAGGGGGACCGCAAAATCAGCCCCAGCATTTT.